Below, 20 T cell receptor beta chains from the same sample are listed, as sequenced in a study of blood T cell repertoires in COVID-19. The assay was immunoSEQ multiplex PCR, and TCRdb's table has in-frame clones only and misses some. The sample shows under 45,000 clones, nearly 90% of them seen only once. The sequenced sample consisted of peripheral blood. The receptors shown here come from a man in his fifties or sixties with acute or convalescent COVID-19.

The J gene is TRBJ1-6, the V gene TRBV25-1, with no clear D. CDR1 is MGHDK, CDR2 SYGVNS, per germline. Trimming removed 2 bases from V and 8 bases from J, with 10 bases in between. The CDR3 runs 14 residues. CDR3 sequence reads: CASSEVGRDSPLHF. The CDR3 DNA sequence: TGTGCCAGCAGTGAAGTAGGCCGGGATTCACCCCTCCACTTT.

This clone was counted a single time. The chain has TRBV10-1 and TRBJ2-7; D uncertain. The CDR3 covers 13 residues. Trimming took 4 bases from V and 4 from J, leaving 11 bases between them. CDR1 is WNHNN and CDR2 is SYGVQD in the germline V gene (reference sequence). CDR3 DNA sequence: TGCGCCAGCAGTGTTGGCAGAAATTACGAGCAGTACTTC. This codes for CASSVGRNYEQYF.

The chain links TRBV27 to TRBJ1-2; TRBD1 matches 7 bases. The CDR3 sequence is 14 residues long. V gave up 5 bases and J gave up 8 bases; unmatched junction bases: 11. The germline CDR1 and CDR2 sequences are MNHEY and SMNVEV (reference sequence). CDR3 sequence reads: CASSAAGTEEGYTF. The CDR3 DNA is TGTGCCAGCAGTGCCGCCGGGACAGAGGAAGGCTACACCTTC.

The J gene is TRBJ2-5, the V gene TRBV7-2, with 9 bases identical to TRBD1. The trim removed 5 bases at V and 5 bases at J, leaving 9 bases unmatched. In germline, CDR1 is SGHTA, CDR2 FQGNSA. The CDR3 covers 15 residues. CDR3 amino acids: CASSPGQGRGETQYF. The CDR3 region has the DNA TGTGCCAGCAGCCCCGGACAGGGGAGGGGGGAGACCCAGTACTTC.

CDR3 nucleotide sequence: TGCGCCAGCAGCCAAGGATCGTCAGGGGGCGCCGCAGCTTTCTTT. Encoded protein: CASSQGSSGGAAAFF. This chain connects TRBV4-3 to TRBJ1-1; 8 bases agree with TRBD1. Germline V gene lookup returns CDR1 LGHNA and CDR2 YSLEER. The CDR3 length is 15 residues. The ends lost 1 base at V and 10 bases at J; junction bases unmatched: 11.

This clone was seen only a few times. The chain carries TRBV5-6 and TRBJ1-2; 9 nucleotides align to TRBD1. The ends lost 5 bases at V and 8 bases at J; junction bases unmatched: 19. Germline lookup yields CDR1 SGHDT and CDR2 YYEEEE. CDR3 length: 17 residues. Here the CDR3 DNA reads TGTGCCAGCAGTTACCCGGGACAGGGTGTTTTGCGAGGCGGCTACACCTTC. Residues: CASSYPGQGVLRGGYTF.

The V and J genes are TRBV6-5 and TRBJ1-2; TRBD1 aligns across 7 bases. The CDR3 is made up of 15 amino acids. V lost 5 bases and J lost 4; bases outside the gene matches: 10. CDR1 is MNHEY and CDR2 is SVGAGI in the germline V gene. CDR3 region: CASSTRDSGAYGYTF. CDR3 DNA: TGTGCCAGCAGTACCAGGGACAGCGGAGCCTATGGCTACACCTTC.

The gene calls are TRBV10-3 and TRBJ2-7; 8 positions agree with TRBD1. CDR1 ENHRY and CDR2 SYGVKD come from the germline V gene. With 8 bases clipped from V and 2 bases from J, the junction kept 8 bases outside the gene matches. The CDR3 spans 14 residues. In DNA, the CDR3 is TGTGCCATCGAAAATAGACAGGGGACCTACGAGCAGTACTTC. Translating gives CAIENRQGTYEQYF.

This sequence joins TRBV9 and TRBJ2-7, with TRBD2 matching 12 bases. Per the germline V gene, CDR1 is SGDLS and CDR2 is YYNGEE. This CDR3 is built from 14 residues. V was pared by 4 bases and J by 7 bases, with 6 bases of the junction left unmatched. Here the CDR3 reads CASSSSGGAGEQYF. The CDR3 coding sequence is TGTGCCAGCAGCTCTAGCGGGGGGGCCGGGGAGCAGTACTTC.

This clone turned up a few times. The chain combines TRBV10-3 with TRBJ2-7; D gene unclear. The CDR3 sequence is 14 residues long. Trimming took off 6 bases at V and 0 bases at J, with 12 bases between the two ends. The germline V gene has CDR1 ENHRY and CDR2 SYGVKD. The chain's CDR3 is CAISVGDNSYEQYF. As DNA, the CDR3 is TGTGCCATCAGCGTAGGTGACAACTCCTACGAGCAGTACTTC.

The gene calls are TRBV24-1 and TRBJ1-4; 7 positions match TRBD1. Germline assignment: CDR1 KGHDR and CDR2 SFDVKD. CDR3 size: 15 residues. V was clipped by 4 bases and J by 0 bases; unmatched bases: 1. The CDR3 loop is CATSETGATNEKLFF. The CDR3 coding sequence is TGTGCCACCAGTGAAACAGGGGCAACTAATGAAAAACTGTTTTTT.

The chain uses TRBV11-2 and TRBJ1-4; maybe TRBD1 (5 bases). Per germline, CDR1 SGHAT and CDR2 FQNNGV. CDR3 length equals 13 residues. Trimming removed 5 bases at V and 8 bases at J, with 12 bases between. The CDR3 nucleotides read TGTGCCAGCAGCCAGACAGACGTAGAAAAACTGTTTTTT. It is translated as CASSQTDVEKLFF.

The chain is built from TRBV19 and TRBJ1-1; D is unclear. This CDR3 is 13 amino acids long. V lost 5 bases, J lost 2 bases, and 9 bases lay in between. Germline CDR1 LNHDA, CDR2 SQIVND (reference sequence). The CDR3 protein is CASSLTRNTEAFF. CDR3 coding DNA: TGTGCCAGTAGTCTTACTCGAAACACTGAAGCTTTCTTT. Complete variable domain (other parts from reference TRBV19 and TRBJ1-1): DGGITQSPKYLFRKEGQNVTLSCEQNLNHDAMYWYRQDPGQGLRLIYYSQIVNDFQKGDIAEGYSVSREKKESFPLTVTSAQKNPTAFYLCASSLTRNTEAFFGQGTRLTVV.

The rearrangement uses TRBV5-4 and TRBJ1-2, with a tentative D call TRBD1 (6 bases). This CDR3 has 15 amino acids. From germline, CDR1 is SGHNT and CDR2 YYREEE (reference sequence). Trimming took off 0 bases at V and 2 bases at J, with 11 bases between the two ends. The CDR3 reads CASSLEAGDNYGYTF. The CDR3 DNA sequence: TGTGCCAGCAGCTTGGAAGCAGGGGACAACTATGGCTACACCTTC.

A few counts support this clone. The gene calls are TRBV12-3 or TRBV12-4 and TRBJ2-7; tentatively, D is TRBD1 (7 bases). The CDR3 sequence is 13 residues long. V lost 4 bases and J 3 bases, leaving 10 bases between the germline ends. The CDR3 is CASSYQGGYEQYF. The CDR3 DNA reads TGTGCCAGCAGTTACCAGGGGGGCTACGAGCAGTACTTC.

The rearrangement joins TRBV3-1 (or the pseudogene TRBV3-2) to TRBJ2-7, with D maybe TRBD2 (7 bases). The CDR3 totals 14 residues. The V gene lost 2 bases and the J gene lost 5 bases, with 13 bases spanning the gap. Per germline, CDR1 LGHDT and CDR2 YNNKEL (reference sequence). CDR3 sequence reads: CASSQMQGRDEQYF. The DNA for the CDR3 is TGTGCCAGCAGCCAAATGCAGGGGAGGGACGAGCAGTACTTC.

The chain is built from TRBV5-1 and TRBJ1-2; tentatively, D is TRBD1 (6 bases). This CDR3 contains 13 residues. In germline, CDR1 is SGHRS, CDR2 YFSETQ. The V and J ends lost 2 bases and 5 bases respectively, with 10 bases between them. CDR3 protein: CASSLLGQYGYTF. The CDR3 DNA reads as TGCGCCAGCAGCTTACTCGGACAGTATGGCTACACCTTC.

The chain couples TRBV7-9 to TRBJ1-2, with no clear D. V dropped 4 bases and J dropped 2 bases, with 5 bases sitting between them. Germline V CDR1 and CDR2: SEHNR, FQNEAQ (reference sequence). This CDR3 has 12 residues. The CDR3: CASSSGNYGYTF. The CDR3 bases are TGTGCCAGCAGCTCAGGAAACTATGGCTACACCTTC.

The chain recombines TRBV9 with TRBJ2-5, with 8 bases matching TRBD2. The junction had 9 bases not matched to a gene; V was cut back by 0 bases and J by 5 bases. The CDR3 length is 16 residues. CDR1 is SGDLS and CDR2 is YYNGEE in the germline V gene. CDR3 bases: TGTGCCAGCAGCGTAGGGCGGGGGGCCTCTTGGGAGACCCAGTACTTC. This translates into CASSVGRGASWETQYF.

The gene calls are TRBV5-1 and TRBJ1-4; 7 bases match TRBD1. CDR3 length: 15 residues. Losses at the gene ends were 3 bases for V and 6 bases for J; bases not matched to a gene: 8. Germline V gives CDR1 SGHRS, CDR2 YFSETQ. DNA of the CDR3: TGCGCCAGCAGCTCGACAGGGAACGTTTATGAAAAACTGTTTTTT. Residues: CASSSTGNVYEKLFF.